Included here is one T cell receptor beta chain sequence, with context. Its antigen is still unknown. This entry belongs to a study of T cells after yellow fever vaccination. Study-level background: SMART-Seq v4 Ultra Low Input prepared libraries from low-cell fractions. The study's findings and limits: Weaker overall was a secondary response that nonetheless peaked faster, on day 5 versus 15. Subsequent booster samples again held most clones from primary vaccination (96% CD4, about 85% CD8).

This CDR3 contains 14 residues. V lost 4 bases and J 4 bases, leaving 11 bases between the germline ends. Germline CDR1 reads SGHRS; CDR2 reads YFSETQ. TCRdb re-derived calls from the 5' RACE reads in MiXCR, one entry per CDR3 protein. This sample has some 400,000 distinct CDR3 sequences, with around a sixth found just once. The receptor's source is a man aged 18 to 29 who received the YFV17D yellow fever vaccine. This specimen was PBMCs, taken before the yellow fever booster vaccination. This chain joins TRBV5-1 and TRBJ1-4; D might be TRBD1 (5 bases). The CDR3 DNA reads as TGCGCCAGCAGCCCAGACAGCTTTAATGAAAAACTGTTTTTT. It is translated as CASSPDSFNEKLFF.